This T cell receptor beta chain was captured by sequencing in a study of blood T cell repertoires in COVID-19. The authors' processing: Reference gene primers were amplified, and this amplification served to estimate nucleated cell counts. Profiling relied on immunoSEQ multiplex PCR, and the TCRdb table lists in-frame clones only, not all of them. The D gene and trimming were derived from the DNA, and the V and J assignments and clone size from that table. In the table there are over 110,000 clones, approximately 88% of which are singletons. The V and J ends lost 1 base and 7 bases, in that order; junction bases with no gene match: 8. Germline lookup yields CDR1 LNHDA and CDR2 SQIVND (reference sequence). The CDR3 runs to 15 residues.

This clonotype originated in a human donor in a cohort sampled during active COVID-19. Sequencing was performed on peripheral blood. The chain combines TRBV19 with TRBJ2-3; TRBD1 matches 7 bases. The CDR3 DNA sequence: TGTGCCAGTAGTATAGGAACAGGGGTTACGTATACGCAGTATTTT. Translating it yields CASSIGTGVTYTQYF.